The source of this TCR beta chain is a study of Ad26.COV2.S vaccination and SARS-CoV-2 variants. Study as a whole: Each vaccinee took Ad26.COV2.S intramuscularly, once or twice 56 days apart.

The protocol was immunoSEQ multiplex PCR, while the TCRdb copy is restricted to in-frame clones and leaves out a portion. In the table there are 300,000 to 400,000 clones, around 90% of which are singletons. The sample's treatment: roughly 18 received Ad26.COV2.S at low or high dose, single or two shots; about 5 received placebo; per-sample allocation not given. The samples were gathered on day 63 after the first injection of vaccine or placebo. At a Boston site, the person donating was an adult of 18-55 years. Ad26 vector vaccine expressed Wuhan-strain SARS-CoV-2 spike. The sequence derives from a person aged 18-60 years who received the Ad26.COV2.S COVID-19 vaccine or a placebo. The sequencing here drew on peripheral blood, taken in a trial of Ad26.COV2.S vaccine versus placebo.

In DNA, the CDR3 is TGTGCCAGCAGTCGGAACCCCATCACAGATACGCAGTATTTT. Its translation: CASSRNPITDTQYF. The chain carries TRBV7-3 and TRBJ2-3; D is uncertain. From germline, CDR1 is SGHTA and CDR2 FQGTGA. V was cut by 6 bases and J by 2 bases, with 12 bases left in between. The length of the CDR3 is 14 residues. Full variable domain (outside the CDR3, taken from reference TRBV7-3 and TRBJ2-3): GAGVSQTPSNKVTEKGKYVELRCDPISGHTALYWYRQSLGQGPEFLIYFQGTGAADDSGLPNDRFFAVRPEGSVSTLKIQRTERGDSAVYLCASSRNPITDTQYFGPGTRLTVL.